This T cell receptor beta chain came from a study of T cells expressing NK-cell markers. Study information: Sorted CD3+CD56+NKG2C+, CD3+CD56+NKG2C- and CD3+CD56-NKG2C+ T-cell subsets were beta-chain profiled. Seven donors tested HCMV-seropositive and one tested seronegative among the eight sequenced. Whole-study findings and limits: Dominant NKG2C+ clonotypes in a handful of donors made up about 1.0-8% of CD8+ T cells. Once again these clonotypes came out on top in the CD3+CD56-NKG2C+ fraction of several donors.

Comments on this clonotype: Antigen: not known.

One entry per CDR3 protein, without DNA, is what TCRdb gives after re-calling the 5' RACE reads. In total, the table holds over 120,000 distinct CDR3 sequences. CDR3 size: 15 residues. This clonotype was sampled from a man in his late teens or twenties in good health. Sequences were obtained from blood T cells: a sorted CD56 or NKG2C T cell subset, CD4+ or CD8+ T cells, or bulk PBMC T cells (not recorded which). This chain connects TRBV12-3 or TRBV12-4 to TRBJ1-3; the D call of TRBD1 rests on TCRdb alone, since no DNA is present to check it. This CDR3 reads CASSLGGRPGNTIYF.